A single sample is the source of the 5 T cell receptor beta chains below, sequenced in a study of OX40 agonist ivuxolimab in advanced cancers. TCRdb's copy holds only in-frame clones and misses some; the assay was immunoSEQ multiplex PCR. Seen here are 55,000 to 80,000 clones, around 83% observed once, and the top ten hold roughly 2%. Specimen: CD4+ or CD8+ T cells sorted from blood, collected in a trial of the OX40 agonist ivuxolimab. The receptors were sampled from an adult with an advanced solid tumor such as melanoma, head and neck, liver or kidney cancer.

The rearrangement links TRBV5-1 to TRBJ2-4; perhaps D is TRBD1 or TRBD2 (7 bases each). Trimming stripped 4 bases from V and 8 bases from J, with 13 bases between. This CDR3 spans 13 amino acids. The V gene's germline CDR1 is SGHRS and CDR2 YFSETQ. The CDR3 region is CASSLTGRDIQYF. Written as DNA, the CDR3 is TGCGCCAGCAGCCTGACAGGGAGGGACATTCAGTACTTC.

The count of this clone is one. V usage is TRBV6-5 and J usage is TRBJ1-1; 11 bases match TRBD1. CDR3 length: 14 amino acids. CDR1 is MNHEY and CDR2 is SVGAGI in the germline V gene. Germline trimming cut 5 bases from V and 9 bases from J; bases unmatched to any gene: 8. The CDR3 nucleotides read TGTGCCAGCAGTACCGGTCGGGACAGGGGGAAAGCTTTCTTT. This translates into CASSTGRDRGKAFF.

The J gene is TRBJ2-5, the V gene TRBV7-3, with 7 nucleotides matching TRBD1. Germline V CDR1 and CDR2: SGHTA, FQGTGA. V gave up 5 bases and J gave up 9 bases; unmatched junction bases: 9. This CDR3 region has 13 residues. The CDR3 region has the DNA TGTGCCAGCAGCCCTCAATACAGGGGATCCCAGTACTTC. Translated, it gives CASSPQYRGSQYF.

The DNA for the CDR3 is TGTGCCAGAAGTTCCGTCCGGGACAGGGAACTGACTAATGAAAAACTGTTTTTT. Protein product: CARSSVRDRELTNEKLFF. V and J are TRBV5-3 and TRBJ1-4; 9 bases map to TRBD1. TRBV5-3 is identified as an open reading frame with a role that is uncertain. With 5 bases clipped from V and 2 bases from J, the junction kept 13 bases outside the gene matches. The CDR3 runs to 18 residues.

This rearrangement joins TRBV19 to TRBJ1-5; 9 bases fit TRBD1. Per the germline V gene, CDR1 is LNHDA and CDR2 is SQIVND (reference sequence). Unmatched junction bases numbered 3, after V lost 6 bases and J lost 6 bases. The CDR3 contains 13 residues. The chain's CDR3 is CASRAQGAQPQHF. CDR3 sequence (DNA): TGTGCCAGTAGGGCACAGGGGGCTCAGCCCCAGCATTTT.